The T cell receptor (beta chain) under discussion was sequenced for a study of vaccination and CD4 T cells after COVID-19. Treatment noted: roughly ten-day PBMC culture with coronavirus spike peptide pools or control peptides (ViraFEST assay). PCR-confirmed positives ranged from March to December 2020, preceding US Alpha, Beta and Delta variants. Study results and limitations: Within the convalescent patients, spike mono-reactivity was found in 304 of 307 vaccine-specific clones.

As regards this clonotype: Its antigen is still unknown.

The length of the CDR3 is 13 residues. The V end lost 3 bases, the J end lost 4 bases, and 6 bases lay between the germline ends. Germline V lookup: CDR1 LNHDA, CDR2 SQIVND (reference sequence). Scientists ran DNA taken from cultured CD4+ T cells through the Oncomine TCR Beta short-read assay for sequencing. Using the QIAamp micro DNA kit, genomic DNA was extracted from the CD4+ T cells that had been cultured. One entry per CDR3 protein, called by TCRdb with MiXCR from the PCR reads. The profile shows under 15,000 distinct CDR3 sequences, 44% of them singletons. The material sequenced was CD4+ T cells from blood, cultured in vitro. This chain connects TRBV19 to TRBJ2-2, with D unclear. The sequence came from a human donor who had recovered from COVID-19. CDR3: CASSIAGTGELFF. CDR3 coding DNA: TGTGCCAGTAGTATTGCTGGCACCGGGGAGCTGTTTTTT.